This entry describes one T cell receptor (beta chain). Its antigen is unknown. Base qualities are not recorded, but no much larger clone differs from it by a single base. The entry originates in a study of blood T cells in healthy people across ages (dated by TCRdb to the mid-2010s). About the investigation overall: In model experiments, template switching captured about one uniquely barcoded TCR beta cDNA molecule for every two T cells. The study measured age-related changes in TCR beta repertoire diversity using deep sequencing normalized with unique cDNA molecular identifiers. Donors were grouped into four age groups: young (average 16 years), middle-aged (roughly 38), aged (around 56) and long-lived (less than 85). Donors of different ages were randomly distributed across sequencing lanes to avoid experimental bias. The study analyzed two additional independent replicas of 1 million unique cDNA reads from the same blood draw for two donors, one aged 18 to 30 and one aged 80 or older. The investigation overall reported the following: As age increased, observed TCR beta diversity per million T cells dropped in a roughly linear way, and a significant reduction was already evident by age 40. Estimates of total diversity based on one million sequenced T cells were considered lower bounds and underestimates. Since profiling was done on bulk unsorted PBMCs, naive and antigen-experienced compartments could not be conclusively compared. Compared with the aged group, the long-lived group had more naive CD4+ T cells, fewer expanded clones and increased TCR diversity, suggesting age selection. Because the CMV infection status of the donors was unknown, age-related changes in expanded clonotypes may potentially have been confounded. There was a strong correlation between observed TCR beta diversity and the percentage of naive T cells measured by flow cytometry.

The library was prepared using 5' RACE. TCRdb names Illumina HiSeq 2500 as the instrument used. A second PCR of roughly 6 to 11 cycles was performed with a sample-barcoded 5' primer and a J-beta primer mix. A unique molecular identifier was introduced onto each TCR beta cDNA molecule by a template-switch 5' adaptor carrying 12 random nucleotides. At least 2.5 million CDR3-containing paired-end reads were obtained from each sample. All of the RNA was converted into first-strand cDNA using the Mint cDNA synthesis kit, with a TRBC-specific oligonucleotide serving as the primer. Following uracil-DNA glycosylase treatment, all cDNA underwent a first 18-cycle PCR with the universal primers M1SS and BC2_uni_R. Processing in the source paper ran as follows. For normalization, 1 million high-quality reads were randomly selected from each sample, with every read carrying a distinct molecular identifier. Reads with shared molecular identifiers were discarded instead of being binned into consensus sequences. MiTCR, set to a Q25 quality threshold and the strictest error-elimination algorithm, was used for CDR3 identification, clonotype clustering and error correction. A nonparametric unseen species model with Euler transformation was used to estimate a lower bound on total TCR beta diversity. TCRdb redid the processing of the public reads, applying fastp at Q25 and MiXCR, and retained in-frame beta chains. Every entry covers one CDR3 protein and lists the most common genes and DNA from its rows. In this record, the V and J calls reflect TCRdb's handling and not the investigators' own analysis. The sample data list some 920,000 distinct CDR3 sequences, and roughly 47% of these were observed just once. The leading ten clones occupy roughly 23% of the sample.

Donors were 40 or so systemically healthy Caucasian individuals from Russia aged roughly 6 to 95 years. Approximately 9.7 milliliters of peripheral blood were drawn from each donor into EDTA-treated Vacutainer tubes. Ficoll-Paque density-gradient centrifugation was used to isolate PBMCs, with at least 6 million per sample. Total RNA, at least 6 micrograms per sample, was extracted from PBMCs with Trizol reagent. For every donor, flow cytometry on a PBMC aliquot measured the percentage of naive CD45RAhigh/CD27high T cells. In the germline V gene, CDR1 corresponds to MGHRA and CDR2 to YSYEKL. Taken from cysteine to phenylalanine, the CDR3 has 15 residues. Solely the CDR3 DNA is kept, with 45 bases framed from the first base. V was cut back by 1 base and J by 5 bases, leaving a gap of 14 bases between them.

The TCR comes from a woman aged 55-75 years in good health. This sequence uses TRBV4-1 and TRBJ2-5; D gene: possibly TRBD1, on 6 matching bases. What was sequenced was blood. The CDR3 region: CASSQVQGLRETQYF. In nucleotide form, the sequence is TGCGCCAGCAGCCAAGTTCAGGGGCTGAGGGAGACCCAGTACTTC.